This T cell receptor beta chain was sequenced during a study of T cell changes during pregnancy in multiple sclerosis. Using immunoSEQ multiplex PCR, the repertoire was profiled, and TCRdb retains in-frame clones only, with some absent. The sample includes 60,000 to 65,000 clones, around 92% of them seen just once. This clone was recorded only once. The CDR3 is made up of 13 amino acids. Trimming took off 6 bases at V and 0 bases at J, with 9 bases between the two ends. Germline-derived CDR1 and CDR2 are MNHEY and SMNVEV (reference sequence). The chain is built from TRBV27 and TRBJ2-7; TRBD2 might be the D (5 bases). The material was peripheral blood, obtained in the second trimester of pregnancy. This sequence originates from a female donor in good health, enrolled as a control in a pregnancy study. CDR3 amino acids: CASRDFPSYEQYF. The CDR3 bases are TGTGCCAGCAGGGACTTCCCCTCCTACGAGCAGTACTTC.